The clone carrying this T cell receptor beta chain was recorded a few times. The antigen remains unidentified. The CDR3 consists of 17 residues. Per germline, CDR1 LNHDA and CDR2 SQIVND (reference sequence). Trimming pared 7 bases from V and 4 bases from J, leaving 23 bases between. This entry belongs to a study of T cells in Graves' hyperthyroidism and ophthalmopathy. Whole-study results and caveats: Researchers found most expanded thyroid clonotypes above 0.001 in blood as well.

Amplification yielded TCR beta CDR3 regions, with RNA transcripts as the source. The HTBI primer set served for first-round RT-PCR of the TCR CDR3. TCRdb itself ran the multiplex PCR reads through MiXCR, one entry per CDR3 protein. The data show 600,000 to 650,000 distinct CDR3 sequences, with around 15% seen just once and 3% to 4% held by the top ten. For Graves' hyperthyroidism to be stable, ophthalmopathy could not progress within 18 months. Sequenced input: blood. The chain has TRBV19 and TRBJ2-1; D could derive from TRBD1 or TRBD2 (6 bases each). This TCR was recovered from a woman aged 25 to 39 with Graves' hyperthyroidism. In DNA form, the CDR3 reads TGTGCCAGTACCCAGGGGTCGGTAGCGGATTCGTACAATGAGCAGTTCTTC. This gives the protein CASTQGSVADSYNEQFF.